Listed here are 8 T cell receptor beta chains from one sample, sequenced in a study of blood T cell repertoires in COVID-19. Assay used: immunoSEQ multiplex PCR; TCRdb lists only in-frame clones, some missing. This sample has 45,000 to 55,000 clones, with over 75% found just once. The sample comprised peripheral blood. These receptors originate from a man aged 50 or older with active COVID-19.

The chain carries TRBV11-2 and TRBJ2-7; possibly TRBD2 for D (5 bases). Germline lookup yields CDR1 SGHAT and CDR2 FQNNGV. V lost 5 bases, J lost 8 bases, and 19 bases lay in between. CDR3 length: 14 residues. CDR3 sequence (DNA): TGTGCCAGCAGCGCAGCCGGGGTTTCCCTACAGCAGTACTTC. Protein: CASSAAGVSLQQYF.

The chain has TRBV6-5 and TRBJ2-5; D perhaps matches TRBD1 (5 bases). CDR1 and CDR2 from the germline V gene are MNHEY and SVGAGI. Trimming shortened V by 5 bases and J by 1 base, and 8 bases separated the two germline ends. The CDR3 spans 13 residues. CDR3 loop: CASSPGSQETQYF. The CDR3 nucleotides are TGTGCCAGCAGTCCAGGGTCCCAAGAGACCCAGTACTTC.

The V and J genes are TRBV7-2 and TRBJ1-5; 7 bases fit TRBD1. Germline CDR1 reads SGHTA; CDR2 reads FQGNSA. The CDR3 runs 14 residues. The ends lost 5 bases at V and 1 base at J; junction bases unmatched: 2. CDR3 nucleotide sequence: TGTGCCAGCAGCCCGACAGGGAGCAATCAGCCCCAGCATTTT. This encodes CASSPTGSNQPQHF.

The chain combines TRBV28 with TRBJ1-2, with D possibly matching TRBD1 (6 bases). Trimming pared 2 bases from V and 7 bases from J, leaving 20 bases between. Per the germline V gene, CDR1 is MDHEN and CDR2 is SYDVKM. The CDR3 is 16 amino acids. The CDR3 region is CASSLLGAGVSRGYTF. The CDR3 region has the DNA TGTGCCAGCAGTTTACTTGGGGCAGGGGTTTCGCGTGGCTACACCTTC.

The chain links TRBV6-5 to TRBJ1-2, with a possible D match to TRBD1 (5 bases). The V end was cut by 5 bases, the J end by 3 bases, with 13 bases between. Germline V lookup: CDR1 MNHEY, CDR2 SVGAGI. This CDR3 spans 14 amino acids. The CDR3 reads CASSPGGGDYGYTF. The CDR3, as DNA: TGTGCCAGCAGTCCGGGCGGGGGTGACTATGGCTACACCTTC.

The rearrangement links TRBV19 to TRBJ2-3, with 14 positions matching TRBD2. Germline CDR1 LNHDA, CDR2 SQIVND (reference sequence). The junction had 3 bases not matched to a gene; V was cut back by 7 bases and J by 3 bases. The CDR3 consists of 15 residues. CDR3: CASKRTSGRTDTQYF. DNA of the CDR3: TGTGCCAGTAAGCGGACTAGCGGGAGGACAGATACGCAGTATTTT.

V usage is TRBV11-3 and J usage is TRBJ2-3; 11 positions agree with TRBD2. After removal of 2 bases from V and 5 bases from J, the junction contained 15 bases not matched to a gene. CDR1 and CDR2 from the germline V gene are SGHNT and YENEEA. CDR3 length: 19 residues. The CDR3 loop reads CASSLISNELAGVEDTQYF. The CDR3 DNA reads TGTGCCAGCAGCTTAATTTCTAATGAACTAGCGGGAGTAGAAGATACGCAGTATTTT.

The genes are TRBV6-5 and TRBJ1-1; no reliable D call. V was clipped by 2 bases and J by 1 base, with 8 bases between them. Looked up from germline, CDR1 is MNHEY and CDR2 is SVGAGI. The CDR3 covers 14 residues. This CDR3 is CASSYASGNTEAFF. CDR3 DNA: TGTGCCAGCAGTTACGCATCAGGGAACACTGAAGCTTTCTTT.